The present entry profiles one T cell receptor (beta chain) with its context. Its antigen is as yet unknown. The data belong to a study of cytomegalovirus exposure and HLA in healthy donors. Researchers ran the PCR with 60 Vbeta and 13 Jbeta primers. Original processing notes: Unique TCR beta chains numbered about 72 million in a later analysis, with approximately 10 million shared. Produced via immunoSEQ multiplex PCR; TCRdb's table is partial and in-frame only. V and J calls and clone size follow that table, whereas D and trimming were derived from the DNA. This table holds under 150,000 clones, roughly 80% found once. The length of the CDR3 is 14 residues. Per germline, CDR1 SGHRS and CDR2 YFSETQ. The ends lost 4 bases at V and 5 bases at J; junction bases unmatched: 6. Study-level findings and limits: TCR beta sequences reportedly predicted most subjects' HLA-A and HLA-B alleles accurately. Among TCR beta chains, those listed as cytomegalovirus-associated numbered about 160.

The gene calls are TRBV5-1 and TRBJ2-5, with 9 bases matching TRBD1. The source of this sequence is a woman between 40 and 50 years old in good health and CMV-seronegative. Sequenced input: PBMCs. CDR3 region: CASSKGTGKETQYF. In DNA form, the CDR3 reads TGCGCCAGCAGCAAAGGGACAGGGAAGGAGACCCAGTACTTC.